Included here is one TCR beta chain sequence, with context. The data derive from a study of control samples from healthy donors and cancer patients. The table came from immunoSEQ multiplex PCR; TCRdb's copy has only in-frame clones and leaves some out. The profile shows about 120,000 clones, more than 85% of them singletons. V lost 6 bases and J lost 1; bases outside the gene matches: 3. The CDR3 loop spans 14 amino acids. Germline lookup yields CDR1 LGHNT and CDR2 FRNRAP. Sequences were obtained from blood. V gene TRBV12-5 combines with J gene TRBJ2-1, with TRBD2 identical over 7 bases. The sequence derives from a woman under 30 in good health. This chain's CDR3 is CASGFGGSYNEQFF. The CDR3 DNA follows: TGTGCTAGTGGCTTCGGGGGGTCCTACAATGAGCAGTTCTTC. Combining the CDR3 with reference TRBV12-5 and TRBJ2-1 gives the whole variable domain DARVTQTPRHKVTEMGQEVTMRCQPILGHNTVFWYRQTMMQGLELLAYFRNRAPLDDSGMPKDRFSAEMPDATLATLKIQPSEPRDSAVYFCASGFGGSYNEQFFGPGTRLTVL.